This TCR beta chain came from a study of T cell responses to AZD1222 COVID-19 vaccine. General study points: As reported, nearly half of all spike-specific TCRs target variant regions that are unmutated.

Deletions cut 7 bases from V and 5 bases from J, with 14 bases between. Germline V gives CDR1 MNHEY, CDR2 SVGAGI. The CDR3 runs to 14 residues. A remark on this clone: No antigen is known for it.

Some clones are missing from TCRdb's copy, which holds only in-frame ones; the method was immunoSEQ multiplex PCR. The profile covers roughly 140,000 clones, with about nine tenths appearing a single time and approximately 3.6% taken by the ten largest. The material was peripheral blood, obtained on day 0 of AZD1222 vaccination. V and J are TRBV6-5 and TRBJ2-2; no reliable D call. The receptor was derived from an adult in good health. The CDR3 protein is CASTVLADTGELFF. In nucleotides, the CDR3 is TGTGCCAGCACGGTTTTAGCAGATACCGGGGAGCTGTTTTTT.